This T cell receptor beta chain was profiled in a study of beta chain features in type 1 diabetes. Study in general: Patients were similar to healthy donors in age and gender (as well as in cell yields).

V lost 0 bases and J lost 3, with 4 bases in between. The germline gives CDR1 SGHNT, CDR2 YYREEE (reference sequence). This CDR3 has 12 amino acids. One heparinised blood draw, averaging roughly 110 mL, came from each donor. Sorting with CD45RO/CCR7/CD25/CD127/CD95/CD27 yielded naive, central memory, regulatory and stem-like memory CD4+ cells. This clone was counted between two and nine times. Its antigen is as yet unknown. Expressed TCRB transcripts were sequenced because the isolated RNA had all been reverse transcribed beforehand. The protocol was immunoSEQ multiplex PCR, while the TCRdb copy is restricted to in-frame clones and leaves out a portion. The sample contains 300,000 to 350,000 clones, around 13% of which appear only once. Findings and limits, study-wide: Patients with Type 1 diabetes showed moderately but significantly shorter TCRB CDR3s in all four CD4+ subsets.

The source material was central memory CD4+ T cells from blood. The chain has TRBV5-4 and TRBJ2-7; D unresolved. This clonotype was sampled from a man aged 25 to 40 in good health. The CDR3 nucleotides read TGTGCCAGCAGCTTGGATCACTACGAGCAGTACTTC. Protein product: CASSLDHYEQYF.